Shown below are 14 T cell receptor beta chains from a single sample sequenced in a study of CXCR3-negative and CXCR3-positive naive CD8 T cells. What these receptors recognize is not known. TRB cDNA libraries were made by UMI-labeled 5' RACE. TCRdb re-called the 5' RACE reads and catalogs CDR3 proteins one per entry, DNA excluded. This table lists around 61,000 distinct CDR3 sequences. Overall study results and limits: CXCR3-negative naive cells had less hydrophobic TRB CDR3s than did CXCR3-positive naive cells.

Sequences were obtained from naive CXCR3+ CD8+ T cells from blood. Subset here: CD45RO-CCR7+CD27+CD95- naive CD8+ T cells expressing CXCR3 (TNR3+). Every receptor here comes from a human donor in good health. Some clones in this sample may be carry-over from other donors' samples.

The chain employs TRBV7-9 and TRBJ2-5. In germline, CDR1 is SEHNR, CDR2 FQNEAQ (reference sequence). The CDR3 consists of 13 residues. This chain's CDR3 is CASSLGRQETQYF.

This chain links TRBV29-1 with TRBJ2-5; absent DNA, TCRdb's TRBD2 call cannot be checked. The CDR3 runs to 14 residues. Germline CDR1 is SQVTM and CDR2 is ANQGSEA. CDR3 region: CSVASGDNQETQYF.

The rearrangement joins TRBV5-4 to TRBJ1-1; TCRdb's D call of TRBD1 is untestable without DNA. Germline loops: CDR1 SGHNT, CDR2 YYREEE (reference sequence). This CDR3 has 14 amino acids. CDR3 sequence reads: CASTDRGMNTEAFF.

V is TRBV29-1 and J is TRBJ2-7; the TCRdb D gene call, TRBD1, has no DNA to confirm it. This CDR3 region has 16 residues. Germline values: CDR1 SQVTM, CDR2 ANQGSEA. CDR3 sequence reads: CSVETVQGGLDYEQYF.

The V call is TRBV18, the J call TRBJ2-7. The CDR3 is made up of 13 amino acids. CDR1 and CDR2 from the germline V gene are KGHSH and LQKENI. This CDR3 is CASSPPITYEQYF. Full variable domain (outside the CDR3, taken from reference TRBV18 and TRBJ2-7): NAGVMQNPRHLVRRRGQEARLRCSPMKGHSHVYWYRQLPEEGLKFMVYLQKENIIDESGMPKERFSAEFPKEGPSILRIQQVVRGDSAAYFCASSPPITYEQYFGPGTRLTVT.

The J gene is TRBJ2-3, the V gene TRBV7-2; as DNA is missing, the TRBD1 call by TCRdb cannot be tested. This CDR3 spans 16 amino acids. CDR1 is SGHTA and CDR2 is FQGNSA in the germline V gene. The CDR3: CASSSQGVWGTDTQYF.

The V and J genes are TRBV11-2 and TRBJ2-5; lacking DNA, the TRBD2 call made by TCRdb goes unchecked. The CDR3 runs 17 residues. Looked up from germline, CDR1 is SGHAT and CDR2 is FQNNGV. The CDR3 spells CASSSGYSRDRGETQYF.

The chain joins TRBV4-3 to TRBJ2-2; TCRdb names TRBD1, which stays unverified in the absence of DNA. CDR1 is LGHNA, CDR2 YSLEER, per germline. The CDR3 has 15 residues. The CDR3 sequence is CASSQIQGSTGELFF.

The J gene is TRBJ1-1, the V gene TRBV7-6. This CDR3 has 12 residues. Germline V gives CDR1 SGHVS, CDR2 FNYEAQ. CDR3 loop: CASSSAGTEAFF.

V and J are TRBV28 and TRBJ2-7; the TCRdb call, TRBD2, lacks DNA for checking. The CDR3 contains 19 residues. Germline CDR1 is MDHEN and CDR2 is SYDVKM. This CDR3 reads CASSSDLIGLAGSSYEQYF.

V gene TRBV18 combines with J gene TRBJ2-7; checking the TCRdb D call of TRBD1 is not possible without DNA. Per germline, CDR1 KGHSH and CDR2 LQKENI. The CDR3 totals 14 residues. The CDR3 region is CASSTGPWGYEQYF.

The rearrangement uses TRBV4-3 and TRBJ1-1. The CDR3 extends over 17 amino acids. Germline CDR1 and CDR2: LGHNA and YSLEER. The CDR3 sequence is CASSQDLPGGMNTEAFF.

The gene calls are TRBV19 and TRBJ1-2; TCRdb designates TRBD1, a call that cannot be tested without DNA. The germline V gene encodes CDR1 LNHDA and CDR2 SQIVND (reference sequence). The CDR3 is made up of 11 amino acids. CDR3 loop: CASGTVNGYTF.

J is TRBJ2-6 and V is TRBV5-5. This CDR3 spans 16 amino acids. Germline V CDR1 and CDR2: SGHKS, YYEKEE (reference sequence). The CDR3 reads CASSLRWEPGANVLTF. The full variable domain, with the rest looked up from reference TRBV5-5 and TRBJ2-6, is DAGVTQSPTHLIKTRGQQVTLRCSPISGHKSVSWYQQVLGQGPQFIFQYYEKEERGRGNFPDRFSARQFPNYSSELNVNALLLGDSALYLCASSLRWEPGANVLTFGAGSRLTVL.